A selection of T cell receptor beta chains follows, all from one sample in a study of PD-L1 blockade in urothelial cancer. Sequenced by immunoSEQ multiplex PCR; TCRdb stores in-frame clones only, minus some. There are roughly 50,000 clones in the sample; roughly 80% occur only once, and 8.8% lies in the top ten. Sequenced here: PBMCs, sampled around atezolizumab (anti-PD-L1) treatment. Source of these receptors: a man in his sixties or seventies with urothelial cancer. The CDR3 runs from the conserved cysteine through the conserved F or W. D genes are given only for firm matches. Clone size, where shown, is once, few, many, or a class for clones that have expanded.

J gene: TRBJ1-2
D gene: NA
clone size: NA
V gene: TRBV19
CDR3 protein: CASSQGFGYTF
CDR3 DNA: TGTGCCAGTAGTCAGGGCTTTGGCTACACCTTC

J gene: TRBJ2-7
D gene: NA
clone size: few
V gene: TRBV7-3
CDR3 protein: CASSPHSYEQYF
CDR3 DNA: TGTGCCAGCAGCCCACACTCCTACGAGCAGTACTTC

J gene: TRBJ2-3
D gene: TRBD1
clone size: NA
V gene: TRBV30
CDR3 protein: CAWTRDRVTDTQYF
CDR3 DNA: TGTGCCTGGACCAGGGACAGGGTCACAGATACGCAGTATTTT

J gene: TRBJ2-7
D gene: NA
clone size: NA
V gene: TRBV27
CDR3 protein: CASRSGGYPYEQYF
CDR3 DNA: TGTGCCAGCAGGTCCGGGGGTTACCCCTACGAGCAGTACTTC

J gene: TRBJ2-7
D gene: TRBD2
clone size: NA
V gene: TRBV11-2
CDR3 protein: CASSLAAGERYEQYF
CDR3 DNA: TGTGCCAGCAGCTTAGCAGCGGGAGAAAGGTACGAGCAGTACTTC

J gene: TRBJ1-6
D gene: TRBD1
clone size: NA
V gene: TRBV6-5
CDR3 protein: CASRQGNSPLHF
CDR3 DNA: TGTGCCAGTCGACAGGGGAATTCACCCCTCCACTTT

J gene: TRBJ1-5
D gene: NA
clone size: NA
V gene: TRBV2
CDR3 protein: CASSARRREPQHF
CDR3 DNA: TGTGCCAGCAGTGCCCGTCGCAGGGAACCCCAGCATTTT

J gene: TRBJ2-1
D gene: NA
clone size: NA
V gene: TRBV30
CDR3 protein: CAWNREPHNEQFF
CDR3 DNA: TGTGCCTGGAACAGGGAGCCGCACAATGAGCAGTTCTTC

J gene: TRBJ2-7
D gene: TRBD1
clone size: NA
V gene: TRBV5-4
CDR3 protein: CASSPDRGRPYEQYF
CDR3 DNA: TGTGCCAGCAGCCCGGACAGGGGAAGGCCCTACGAGCAGTACTTC

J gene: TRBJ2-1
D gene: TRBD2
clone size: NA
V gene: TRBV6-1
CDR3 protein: CASSEFGGSYYNEQFF
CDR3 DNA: TGTGCCAGCAGTGAATTTGGCGGGAGCTACTACAATGAGCAGTTCTTC

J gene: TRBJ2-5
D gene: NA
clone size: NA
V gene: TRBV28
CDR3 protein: CASNSQETQYF
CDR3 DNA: TGTGCCAGCAACAGCCAAGAGACCCAGTACTTC

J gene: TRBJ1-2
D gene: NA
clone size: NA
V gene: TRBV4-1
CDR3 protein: CASSPNAGENYGYTF
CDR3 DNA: TGCGCCAGCAGCCCCAATGCGGGGGAGAACTATGGCTACACCTTC

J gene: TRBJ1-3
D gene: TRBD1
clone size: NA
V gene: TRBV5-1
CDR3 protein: CASSSTGKGNTIYF
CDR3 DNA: TGCGCCAGCAGCTCGACAGGGAAAGGAAACACCATATATTTT

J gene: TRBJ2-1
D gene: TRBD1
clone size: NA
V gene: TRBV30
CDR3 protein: CAWSGDRRGRPYNEQFF
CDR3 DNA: TGTGCCTGGAGTGGGGACCGCAGGGGGCGCCCCTACAATGAGCAGTTCTTC

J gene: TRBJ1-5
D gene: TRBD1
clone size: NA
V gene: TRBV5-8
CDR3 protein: CASSFSMTGINQPQHF
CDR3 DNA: TGTGCCAGCAGCTTTTCAATGACAGGGATCAATCAGCCCCAGCATTTT

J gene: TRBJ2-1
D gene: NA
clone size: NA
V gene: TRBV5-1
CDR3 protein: CASSLPGDNEQFF
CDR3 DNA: TGCGCCAGCAGCTTGCCGGGGGACAATGAGCAGTTCTTC

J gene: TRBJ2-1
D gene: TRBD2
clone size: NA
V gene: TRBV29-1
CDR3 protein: CSVEGIRTSGNNEQFF
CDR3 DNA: TGCAGCGTTGAAGGGATACGGACTAGCGGCAACAATGAGCAGTTCTTC

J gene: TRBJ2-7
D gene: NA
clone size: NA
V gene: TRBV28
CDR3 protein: CASSLNYYEQYF
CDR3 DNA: TGTGCCAGCAGTTTAAACTACTACGAGCAGTACTTC

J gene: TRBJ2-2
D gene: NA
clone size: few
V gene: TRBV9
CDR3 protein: CASSVRLNTGELFF
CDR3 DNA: TGTGCCAGCAGCGTGAGATTGAACACCGGGGAGCTGTTTTTT

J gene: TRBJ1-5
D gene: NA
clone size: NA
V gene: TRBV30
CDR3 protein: CASNRGWGQPQHF
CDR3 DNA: TGTGCCAGTAACCGGGGGTGGGGTCAGCCCCAGCATTTT

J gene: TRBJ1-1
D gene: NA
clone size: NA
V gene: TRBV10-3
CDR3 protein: CAISEKDRSTEAFF
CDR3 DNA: TGTGCCATCAGTGAGAAGGACAGAAGCACTGAAGCTTTCTTT

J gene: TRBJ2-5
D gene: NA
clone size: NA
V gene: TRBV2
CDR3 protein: CASSSSTVTKETQYF
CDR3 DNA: TGTGCCAGCAGCTCCTCGACAGTTACCAAAGAGACCCAGTACTTC

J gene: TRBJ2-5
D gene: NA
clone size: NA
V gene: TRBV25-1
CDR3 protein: CASSELDSGQETQYF
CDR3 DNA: TGTGCCAGCAGTGAATTGGATAGCGGTCAAGAGACCCAGTACTTC

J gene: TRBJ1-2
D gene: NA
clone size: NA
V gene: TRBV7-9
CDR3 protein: CASSLGGGSGYTF
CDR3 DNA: TGTGCCAGCAGCTTAGGAGGAGGGAGCGGCTACACCTTC

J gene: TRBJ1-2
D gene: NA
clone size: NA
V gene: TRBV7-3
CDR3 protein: CASSLSQGIGYTF
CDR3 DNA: TGTGCCAGCAGCTTATCGCAGGGTATTGGCTACACCTTC

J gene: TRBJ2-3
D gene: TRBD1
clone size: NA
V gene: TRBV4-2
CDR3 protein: CASSQGGQGPDTQYF
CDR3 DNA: TGTGCCAGCAGCCAAGGTGGACAGGGGCCGGATACGCAGTATTTT

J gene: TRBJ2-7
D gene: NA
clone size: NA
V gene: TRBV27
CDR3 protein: CASSFRDEQYF
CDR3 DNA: TGTGCCAGCAGTTTCAGGGACGAGCAGTACTTC

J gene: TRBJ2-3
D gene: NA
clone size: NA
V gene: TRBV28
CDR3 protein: CASSFLEGRTDTQYF
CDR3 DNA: TGTGCCAGCAGTTTCCTTGAGGGCCGCACAGATACGCAGTATTTT

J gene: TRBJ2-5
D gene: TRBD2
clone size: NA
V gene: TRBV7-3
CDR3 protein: CASSLGTSGFGETQYF
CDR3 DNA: TGTGCCAGCAGCTTAGGAACTAGCGGGTTCGGGGAGACCCAGTACTTC

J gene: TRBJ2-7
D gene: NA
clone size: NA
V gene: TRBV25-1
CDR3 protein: CASSQTGYYEQYF
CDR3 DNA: TGTGCCAGCAGCCAAACAGGGTACTACGAGCAGTACTTC

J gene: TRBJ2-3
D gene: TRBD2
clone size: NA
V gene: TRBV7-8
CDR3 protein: CASSLGGRVGTDTQYF
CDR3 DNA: TGTGCCAGCAGCTTAGGAGGGAGGGTGGGCACAGATACGCAGTATTTT

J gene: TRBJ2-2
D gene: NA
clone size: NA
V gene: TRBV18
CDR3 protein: CASSPVERSGELFF
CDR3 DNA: TGTGCCAGCTCACCTGTGGAGCGGTCCGGGGAGCTGTTTTTT

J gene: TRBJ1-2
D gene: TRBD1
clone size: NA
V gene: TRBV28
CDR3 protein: CASRLPTGVISGYTF
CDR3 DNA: TGTGCCAGCAGGCTTCCGACAGGGGTAATAAGTGGCTACACCTTC

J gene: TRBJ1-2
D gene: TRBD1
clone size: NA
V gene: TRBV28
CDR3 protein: CASSFVHSGGGGYTF
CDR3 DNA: TGTGCCAGCAGTTTCGTCCACTCAGGGGGCGGTGGCTACACCTTC

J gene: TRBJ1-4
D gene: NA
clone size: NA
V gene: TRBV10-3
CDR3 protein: CAISESEGLGLFF
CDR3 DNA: TGTGCCATCAGTGAGTCGGAGGGGCTAGGGCTGTTTTTT

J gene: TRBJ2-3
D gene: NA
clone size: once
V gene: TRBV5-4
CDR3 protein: CASNSRVGGTFGDTQYF
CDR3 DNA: TGTGCCAGCAACTCCAGGGTAGGCGGTACCTTTGGGGATACGCAGTATTTT

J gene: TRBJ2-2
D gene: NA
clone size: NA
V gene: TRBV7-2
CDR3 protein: CASSPAVMRGELFF
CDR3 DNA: TGTGCCAGCAGCCCCGCGGTTATGAGGGGGGAGCTGTTTTTT

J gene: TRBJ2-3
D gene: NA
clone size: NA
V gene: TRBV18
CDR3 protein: CASSPPGTVFDTQYF
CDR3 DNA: TGTGCCAGCTCACCACCGGGGACTGTATTTGATACGCAGTATTTT

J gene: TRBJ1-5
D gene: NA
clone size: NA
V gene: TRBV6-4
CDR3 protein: CASSIDSRQPQHF
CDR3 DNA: TGTGCCAGCAGTATCGACAGCCGTCAGCCCCAGCATTTT

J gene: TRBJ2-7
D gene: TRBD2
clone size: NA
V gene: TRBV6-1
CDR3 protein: CASSEALPLAGGPPSYEQYF
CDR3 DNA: TGTGCCAGCAGTGAAGCGCTTCCACTAGCGGGAGGGCCCCCTTCCTACGAGCAGTACTTC

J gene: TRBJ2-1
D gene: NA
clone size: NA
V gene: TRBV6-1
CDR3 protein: CASSSTSPSNEQFF
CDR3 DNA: TGTGCCAGCAGCTCCACTAGCCCAAGCAATGAGCAGTTCTTC

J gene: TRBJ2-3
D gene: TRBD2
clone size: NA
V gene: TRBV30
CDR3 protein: CAWSVRVAGRDTQYF
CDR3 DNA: TGTGCCTGGAGTGTACGGGTAGCGGGAAGGGATACGCAGTATTTT

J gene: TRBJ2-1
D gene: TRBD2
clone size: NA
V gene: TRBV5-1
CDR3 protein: CASSPGLAGTGGNEQFF
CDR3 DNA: TGCGCCAGCAGCCCGGGACTAGCGGGGACGGGTGGGAATGAGCAGTTCTTC

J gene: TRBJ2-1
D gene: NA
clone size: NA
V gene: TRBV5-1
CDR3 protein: CASSYHRDNEQFF
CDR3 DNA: TGCGCCAGCAGCTACCACCGGGACAATGAGCAGTTCTTC

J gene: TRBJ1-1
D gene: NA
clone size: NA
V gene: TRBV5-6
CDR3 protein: CASSSVAGKDSLDSTEAFF
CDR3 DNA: TGTGCCAGCAGCTCCGTCGCCGGTAAGGACAGCTTGGACAGTACTGAAGCTTTCTTT

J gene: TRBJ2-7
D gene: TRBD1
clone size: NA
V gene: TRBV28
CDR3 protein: CASSIPGTGDDEQYF
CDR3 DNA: TGTGCCAGCAGTATCCCCGGGACAGGGGATGACGAGCAGTACTTC

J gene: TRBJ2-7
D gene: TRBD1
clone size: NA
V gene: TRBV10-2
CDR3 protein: CASSRQTGVNSYEQYF
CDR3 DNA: TGCGCCAGCAGTCGACAGACAGGGGTAAACTCCTACGAGCAGTACTTC

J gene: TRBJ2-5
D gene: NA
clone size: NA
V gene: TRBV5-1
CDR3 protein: CASSPQVGETQYF
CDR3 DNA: TGCGCCAGCAGCCCTCAGGTTGGGGAGACCCAGTACTTC

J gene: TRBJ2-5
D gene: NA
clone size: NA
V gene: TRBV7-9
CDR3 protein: CASTSLWQGGETQYF
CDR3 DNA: TGTGCCAGCACCTCTCTGTGGCAGGGGGGAGAGACCCAGTACTTC

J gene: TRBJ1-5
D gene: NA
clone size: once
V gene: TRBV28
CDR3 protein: CASGSGNQPQHF
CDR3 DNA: TGTGCCAGCGGTTCCGGCAATCAGCCCCAGCATTTT